What follows are 27 T cell receptor beta chains derived from one specimen sequenced in a study of T cell clones after liver transplantation. Measured with immunoSEQ multiplex PCR; TCRdb has only the in-frame clones, and not every one. The table has approximately 1,200 clones, about 41% seen once; the top ten hold about 20%. Antigens for these TCRs are unknown. TCRbeta sequences of proliferating CFSE-low MLR cells were labeled alloreactive. Material: CD4+ T cells from cultured PBMCs. The receptors here all came from a human patient who received a liver transplant. Some T cells may be supplied by the graft donor.

This chain connects TRBV7-2 to TRBJ2-4, with D perhaps TRBD2 (5 bases). V gave up 2 bases and J gave up 9 bases, with 11 bases separating them. CDR3 length: 13 amino acids. CDR1 is SGHTA and CDR2 is FQGNSA in the germline V gene. The CDR3 reads CASSLRIEGIQYF. The CDR3 DNA sequence: TGTGCCAGCAGCTTAAGGATCGAGGGCATTCAGTACTTC.

This chain uses TRBV4-2 with TRBJ1-1, with 7 bases fitting TRBD1. Germline V gene sequence: CDR1 LGHNA, CDR2 YNFKEQ. This CDR3 region has 15 residues. V dropped 4 bases and J dropped 6; count of bases not matched to a gene: 11. DNA of the CDR3: TGTGCCAGCAGCCGAGTCCGGGACAGCCCTTCTGAAGCTTTCTTT. Its protein product is CASSRVRDSPSEAFF.

This clone was observed a handful of times. The J gene is TRBJ2-3, the V gene TRBV19; D possibly corresponds to TRBD2 (7 bases). CDR3 size: 17 residues. Trimming pared 5 bases from V and 7 bases from J, leaving 25 bases between. The V gene's germline CDR1 is LNHDA and CDR2 SQIVND (reference sequence). The CDR3 DNA is TGTGCCAGTAGTTTCCTCGGGGGAGGGGGGGCGAGGTATACGCAGTATTTT. Translating gives CASSFLGGGGARYTQYF. Full variable domain (outside the CDR3, taken from reference TRBV19 and TRBJ2-3): DGGITQSPKYLFRKEGQNVTLSCEQNLNHDAMYWYRQDPGQGLRLIYYSQIVNDFQKGDIAEGYSVSREKKESFPLTVTSAQKNPTAFYLCASSFLGGGGARYTQYFGPGTRLTVL.

This clone has just a few counts. The gene calls are TRBV7-2 and TRBJ1-2; D ambiguous. The germline V and J ends were trimmed by 1 base and 7 bases, with 13 bases remaining between them. Germline CDR1 reads SGHTA; CDR2 reads FQGNSA. This CDR3 has 14 amino acids. The CDR3 sequence is CASSLELRAGGYTF. The CDR3 coding sequence is TGTGCCAGCAGCTTAGAACTCCGGGCTGGTGGCTACACCTTC. Combining the CDR3 with reference TRBV7-2 and TRBJ1-2 gives the whole variable domain GAGVSQSPSNKVTEKGKDVELRCDPISGHTALYWYRQSLGQGLEFLIYFQGNSAPDKSGLPSDRFSAERTGGSVSTLTIQRTQQEDSAVYLCASSLELRAGGYTFGSGTRLTVV.

V usage is TRBV11-3 and J usage is TRBJ1-5; D gene ambiguous. Germline CDR1 SGHNT, CDR2 YENEEA. The CDR3 totals 15 residues. Trimming shortened V by 1 base and J by 0 bases, and 7 bases separated the two germline ends. This CDR3 is CASSLAPYSNQPQHF. The DNA of the CDR3 is TGTGCCAGCAGCTTAGCCCCGTATAGCAATCAGCCCCAGCATTTT.

This clone was counted only a few times. CDR3 sequence (DNA): TGTGCCAGCTCACCACCTACTAGAGTTACGCAGTATTTT. Protein product: CASSPPTRVTQYF. This chain joins TRBV18 and TRBJ2-3, with D maybe TRBD2 (5 bases). Germline CDR1 KGHSH, CDR2 LQKENI. The germline V and J ends were trimmed by 0 bases and 8 bases, with 9 bases remaining between them. The CDR3 loop spans 13 amino acids.

This clone was detected a few times. A read error may account for a junction end that differs from germline. V is TRBV7-7 and J is TRBJ2-7; the D call may be TRBD1 or TRBD2 (5 bases each). CDR1 is SSHAT, CDR2 FNYEAQ, per germline (reference sequence). CDR3 length: 13 amino acids. Here the CDR3 reads CASSLGLGDEQYF. CDR3 nucleotide sequence: TGTGCTAGCAGCTTAGGTCTGGGGGACGAGCAGTACTTC.

This chain uses TRBV7-2 with TRBJ2-3; D is possibly TRBD1 or TRBD2 (5 bases each). The CDR3 is 13 amino acids. The V gene lost 1 base and the J gene lost 7 bases, with 9 bases spanning the gap. Germline CDR1 is SGHTA and CDR2 is FQGNSA. In DNA form, the CDR3 reads TGTGCCAGCAGCTTAGAGTGGGGGAATACGCAGTATTTT. Its protein is CASSLEWGNTQYF.

About this clone itself: The junction does not match germline at one end; this may be a read error. DNA for the CDR3: TGCGCCAGCAGCCTAAGAGTAGTAGGGGGTAACACCGGGGAGCTGTTTTTT. Amino acids: CASSLRVVGGNTGELFF. This sequence joins TRBV7-2 and TRBJ2-2; D might be TRBD1 (6 bases). The germline CDR1 and CDR2 sequences are SGHTA and FQGNSA. The CDR3 runs to 17 residues.

There are a few counts of this clone. The chain couples TRBV9 to TRBJ2-2, with D maybe TRBD1 (5 bases). Germline CDR1 and CDR2: SGDLS and YYNGEE. The CDR3 has 14 residues. Trimming pared 1 base from V and 1 base from J, leaving 5 bases between. This CDR3 reads CASSVQGNTGELFF. CDR3 in DNA: TGTGCCAGCAGCGTACAGGGGAACACCGGGGAGCTGTTTTTT.

The rearrangement links TRBV7-3 to TRBJ1-2; perhaps TRBD1 as D (5 bases). The CDR3 length is 14 residues. V was cut by 3 bases and J by 7 bases, with 15 bases left in between. Germline V gene lookup returns CDR1 SGHTA and CDR2 FQGTGA. The CDR3 reads CASSFPRGSGGYTF. The CDR3 nucleotides are TGTGCCAGCAGCTTCCCAAGGGGCAGCGGTGGCTACACCTTC. The variable domain in full, with the rest retrieved from reference TRBV7-3 and TRBJ1-2, is GAGVSQTPSNKVTEKGKYVELRCDPISGHTALYWYRQSLGQGPEFLIYFQGTGAADDSGLPNDRFFAVRPEGSVSTLKIQRTERGDSAVYLCASSFPRGSGGYTFGSGTRLTVV.

The V gene is TRBV28, the J gene TRBJ1-1, with D perhaps matching TRBD1 (5 bases). V dropped 6 bases and J dropped 6 bases, with 17 bases sitting between them. The germline V gene encodes CDR1 MDHEN and CDR2 SYDVKM. This CDR3 region has 14 residues. The CDR3 DNA sequence: TGTGCCAGCAGCCCGCGGGGGTATGATCCTGAAGCTTTCTTT. Amino acid sequence: CASSPRGYDPEAFF.

This clone has just one count. This sequence joins TRBV6-1 and TRBJ2-7, with D perhaps matching TRBD1 or TRBD2 (6 bases each). CDR1 and CDR2 from the germline V gene are MNHNS and SASEGT. There are 13 residues in the CDR3. Deletions cut 6 bases from V and 3 bases from J, with 12 bases between. CDR3 DNA sequence: TGTGCCAGCAGAGGGGGGACTCACTACGAGCAGTACTTC. It yields the protein CASRGGTHYEQYF.

The chain has TRBV5-5 and TRBJ2-7, with D unclear. The V and J ends lost 0 bases and 9 bases respectively, with 19 bases between them. There are 15 residues in the CDR3. Per germline, CDR1 SGHKS and CDR2 YYEKEE (reference sequence). This CDR3 reads CASSLDHPGSFGQYF. The CDR3 DNA follows: TGTGCCAGCAGCTTGGACCATCCCGGCAGCTTCGGGCAGTACTTC.

The chain combines TRBV11-3 with TRBJ2-7, with TRBD2 matching 13 bases. The germline V gene has CDR1 SGHNT and CDR2 YENEEA. The V and J ends lost 3 bases and 4 bases, in that order; junction bases with no gene match: 6. The CDR3 is 16 residues long. In nucleotides, the CDR3 is TGTGCCAGCAGCTTCAGGACTAGCGGGAGCTTGTACGAGCAGTACTTC. Translating gives CASSFRTSGSLYEQYF.

The rearrangement links TRBV7-3 to TRBJ1-2, with D possibly TRBD1 on 6 matching bases. Deletions cut 2 bases from V and 8 bases from J, with 15 bases between. CDR1 and CDR2 (germline): SGHTA, FQGTGA. The CDR3 extends over 14 amino acids. The DNA for the CDR3 is TGTGCCAGCAGCTTAGAAGTGAGGGGGTCCGGCTACACCTTC. Its protein product is CASSLEVRGSGYTF.

This clone occurred once. The chain combines TRBV7-2 with TRBJ2-5, with D maybe TRBD2 (5 bases). The CDR3 runs 12 residues. Germline CDR1 SGHTA, CDR2 FQGNSA. V lost 4 bases and J 7 bases, leaving 10 bases between the germline ends. The CDR3 reads CASSSPEATQYF. The CDR3 DNA reads as TGTGCCAGCAGCTCCCCGGAGGCGACCCAGTACTTC. The full variable domain, completed using reference TRBV7-2 and TRBJ2-5, is GAGVSQSPSNKVTEKGKDVELRCDPISGHTALYWYRQSLGQGLEFLIYFQGNSAPDKSGLPSDRFSAERTGGSVSTLTIQRTQQEDSAVYLCASSSPEATQYFGPGTRLLVL.

By sample fraction, this clone is large. The chain couples TRBV18 to TRBJ2-5, with 11 bases identical to TRBD1. CDR1 is KGHSH and CDR2 is LQKENI in the germline V gene. The length of the CDR3 is 15 residues. After removal of 5 bases from V and 1 base from J, the junction contained 3 bases not matched to a gene. CDR3 protein: CASSRGTGGQETQYF. The DNA of the CDR3 is TGTGCCAGCTCAAGAGGGACAGGGGGCCAAGAGACCCAGTACTTC.

This clone is large within its sample. The rearrangement links TRBV7-2 to TRBJ1-1; D gene ambiguous. In germline, CDR1 is SGHTA, CDR2 FQGNSA. The germline V and J ends were trimmed by 5 bases and 0 bases, with 13 bases remaining between them. The CDR3 covers 15 residues. The CDR3 coding sequence is TGTGCCAGCAGCGCCCTCGGGTCCATGAACACTGAAGCTTTCTTT. Translating it yields CASSALGSMNTEAFF.

This clone is categorized as large (0.1 to 1%). The genes are TRBV4-1 and TRBJ2-7; 10 positions agree with TRBD2. Trimming took 1 base from V and 4 from J; bases not matched to a gene: 10. CDR3 size: 17 residues. The germline V gene has CDR1 MGHRA and CDR2 YSYEKL. CDR3 sequence reads: CASSQGRWASGRYEQYF. In nucleotides, the CDR3 is TGCGCCAGCAGCCAAGGGCGCTGGGCTAGCGGGAGATACGAGCAGTACTTC.

This chain connects TRBV7-2 to TRBJ2-3, with no clear D. Looked up from germline, CDR1 is SGHTA and CDR2 is FQGNSA. Between the trimmed V and J ends, which lost 5 bases and 5 bases, there was a span of 8 bases. The CDR3 totals 12 residues. CDR3 DNA sequence: TGTGCCAGCAGCCGCCCACAAGATACGCAGTATTTT. It specifies CASSRPQDTQYF.

By share, this clone ranks as medium-sized (0.01 to 0.1%). CDR3 residues: CASRRGNGETQYF. Written as DNA, the CDR3 is TGTGCCAGTAGGAGGGGAAATGGTGAGACCCAGTACTTC. J is TRBJ2-5 and V is TRBV19; the D gene could be TRBD1 or TRBD2 (5 bases each). CDR1 and CDR2 (germline): LNHDA, SQIVND (reference sequence). The CDR3 spans 13 residues. V lost 6 bases and J lost 5, with 13 bases in between.

The V gene is TRBV27, the J gene TRBJ2-7, with D possibly TRBD1 on 6 matching bases. CDR1 MNHEY and CDR2 SMNVEV come from the germline V gene (reference sequence). CDR3 size: 16 residues. V was pared by 3 bases and J by 2 bases, with 17 bases between. Written as DNA, the CDR3 is TGTGCCAGCAGTTTCAGCGCCACAGGGAGCCCCTACGAGCAGTACTTC. Amino acids: CASSFSATGSPYEQYF.

The J gene is TRBJ2-1, the V gene TRBV25-1; either TRBD1 or TRBD2 may fit D (7 bases each). The CDR3 consists of 14 residues. From germline, CDR1 is MGHDK and CDR2 SYGVNS. V lost 6 bases, J lost 6 bases, and 15 bases lay in between. The CDR3 DNA is TGTGCCAGCAGGCCAGGGGGGGGCCTCAATGAGCAGTTCTTC. Translated: CASRPGGGLNEQFF.

The chain is built from TRBV27 and TRBJ2-1; 12 positions match TRBD2. Germline V gene sequence: CDR1 MNHEY, CDR2 SMNVEV (reference sequence). This CDR3 is 18 amino acids long. With V trimmed by 6 bases and J by 7 bases, 16 bases remained unmatched. The CDR3 loop is CASRVLALAGGPGNEQFF. In DNA form, the CDR3 reads TGTGCCAGCAGGGTTCTCGCCCTAGCGGGAGGGCCGGGGAATGAGCAGTTCTTC.

This clone has just a few counts. The CDR3 nucleotides are TGCGCCAGCAGCTTGGACCACCCGAACACCGGGGAGCTGTTTTTT. Its protein is CASSLDHPNTGELFF. V usage is TRBV5-1 and J usage is TRBJ2-2; no firm D call. The germline V gene encodes CDR1 SGHRS and CDR2 YFSETQ. The CDR3 contains 15 residues. Trimming removed 0 bases from V and 0 bases from J, with 6 bases in between.

By sample fraction, this clone is medium-sized. The gene calls are TRBV11-2 and TRBJ2-7; TRBD1 is a possible D gene (6 bases). The CDR3 runs to 16 residues. CDR1 SGHAT and CDR2 FQNNGV come from the germline V gene. Trimming took 5 bases from V and 3 from J, leaving 20 bases between them. The CDR3: CASSPSLAGVGYEQYF. For the CDR3, the DNA is TGTGCCAGCAGCCCGAGCCTGGCAGGGGTGGGCTACGAGCAGTACTTC. Full variable domain (rest looked up from reference TRBV11-2 and TRBJ2-7): EAGVAQSPRYKIIEKRQSVAFWCNPISGHATLYWYQQILGQGPKLLIQFQNNGVVDDSQLPKDRFSAERLKGVDSTLKIQPAKLEDSAVYLCASSPSLAGVGYEQYFGPGTRLTVT.